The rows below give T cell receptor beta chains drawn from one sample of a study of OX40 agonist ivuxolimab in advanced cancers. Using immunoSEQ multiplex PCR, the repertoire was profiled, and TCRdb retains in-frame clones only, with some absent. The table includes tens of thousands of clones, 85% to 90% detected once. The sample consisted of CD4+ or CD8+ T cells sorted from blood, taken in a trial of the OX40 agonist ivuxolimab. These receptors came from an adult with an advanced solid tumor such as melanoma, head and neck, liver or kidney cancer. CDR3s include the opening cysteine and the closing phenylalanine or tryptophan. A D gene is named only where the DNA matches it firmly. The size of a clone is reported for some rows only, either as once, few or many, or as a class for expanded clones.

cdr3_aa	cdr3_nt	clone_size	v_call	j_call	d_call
CASSLGDFSNTEAFF	TGTGCCAGCAGCTTAGGGGACTTTTCGAACACTGAAGCTTTCTTT	-	TRBV7-9	TRBJ1-1	-
CASSIGSRGTDTQYF	TGTGCCAGTAGTATAGGATCCCGGGGGACGGATACGCAGTATTTT	-	TRBV19	TRBJ2-3	-
CASSDRDETYEQYF	TGTGCCAGCAGTGACCGGGACGAGACCTACGAGCAGTACTTC	-	TRBV27	TRBJ2-7	-
CASGLGTLREAFF	TGTGCTAGTGGTTTAGGGACCCTACGGGAAGCTTTCTTT	-	TRBV12-5	TRBJ1-1	-
CASSEQDSPYEQYF	TGTGCCAGCAGTGAACAAGACTCCCCCTACGAGCAGTACTTC	-	TRBV27	TRBJ2-7	-
CASSPETGHFNYGYTF	TGTGCCAGCAGCCCAGAGACAGGGCATTTTAACTATGGCTACACCTTC	-	TRBV7-6	TRBJ1-2	TRBD1
CASSPQGQGKNYGYTF	TGTGCCAGCAGCCCCCAGGGACAGGGGAAGAACTATGGCTACACCTTC	-	TRBV5-6	TRBJ1-2	TRBD1
CASSPIGGNTDTQYF	TGTGCCAGCAGCCCCATAGGAGGCAACACAGATACGCAGTATTTT	-	TRBV7-3	TRBJ2-3	-
CASSSLGLNNQPQHF	TGTGCCAGCAGCTCCCTAGGCCTTAACAATCAGCCCCAGCATTTT	-	TRBV7-2	TRBJ1-5	-
CASNQGDQETQYF	TGTGCCAGCAACCAGGGGGATCAAGAGACCCAGTACTTC	-	TRBV6-5	TRBJ2-5	TRBD1
CASSALIRGLGDTQYF	TGCGCCAGCAGCGCTCTAATCCGCGGTTTGGGAGATACGCAGTATTTT	-	TRBV4-1	TRBJ2-3	-
CASRVTGGNEQFF	TGCGCCAGCAGAGTCACCGGGGGCAATGAGCAGTTCTTC	once	TRBV10-2	TRBJ2-1	-
CASSLGTGLEAFF	TGTGCCAGCAGTTTGGGGACCGGCCTAGAAGCTTTCTTT	-	TRBV11-1	TRBJ1-1	-